This T cell receptor (beta chain) was identified during a study of cytomegalovirus exposure and HLA in healthy donors. This PCR relied on a set of 60 Vbeta primers and 13 Jbeta primers. Generated by immunoSEQ multiplex PCR, the TCRdb table keeps only in-frame clones and is missing some. The sample includes fewer than 120,000 clones, 75% to 80% of them seen just once. With 6 bases clipped from V and 0 bases from J, the junction kept 5 bases outside the gene matches. Germline assignment: CDR1 MNHEY and CDR2 SVGAGI. The CDR3 runs to 15 residues. The sample taken for sequencing was PBMCs. The chain couples TRBV6-5 to TRBJ1-3, with 7 bases identical to TRBD1. The sequence came from a woman in her 30s in good health and CMV-seronegative. CDR3 residues: CASSPDRVSGNTIYF. The CDR3 DNA follows: TGTGCCAGCAGCCCCGACAGGGTCTCTGGAAACACCATATATTTT.